Listed below are T cell receptor beta chains from one sample, sequenced in a study of OX40 agonist ivuxolimab in advanced cancers. Produced via immunoSEQ multiplex PCR; TCRdb's table is partial and in-frame only. The table includes tens of thousands of clones, around 93% detected once. Sequenced here: CD4+ or CD8+ T cells sorted from blood, sampled in a trial of the OX40 agonist ivuxolimab. These receptor sequences come from an adult with an advanced solid tumor such as melanoma, head and neck, liver or kidney cancer. CDR3s include the opening cysteine and the closing phenylalanine or tryptophan. The order of the fields is V gene, clone size, D gene, J gene, CDR3 DNA, CDR3 protein. D genes are given only for firm matches. Clone size appears in some rows only: once, few, many, or a class for an expanded clone.

V gene: TRBV9
clone size: NA
D gene: TRBD2
J gene: TRBJ2-5
CDR3 DNA: TGTGCCAGCAGCGCCGGGACTAGCGGTGGAGAGACCCAGTACTTC
CDR3 protein: CASSAGTSGGETQYF

V gene: TRBV7-9
clone size: NA
D gene: NA
J gene: TRBJ1-1
CDR3 DNA: TGTGCCAGCAGCTTAGGTCTAGAGGAAGCTTTCTTT
CDR3 protein: CASSLGLEEAFF

V gene: TRBV20-1
clone size: NA
D gene: NA
J gene: TRBJ2-5
CDR3 DNA: TGCAGTGCTCCCAGGGAGACCCAGTACTTC
CDR3 protein: CSAPRETQYF

V gene: TRBV11-2
clone size: NA
D gene: TRBD2
J gene: TRBJ2-3
CDR3 DNA: TGTGCCAGCAGCCGCTCAGGACTAGCGGGGGTTCTCACAGATACGCAGTATTTT
CDR3 protein: CASSRSGLAGVLTDTQYF

V gene: TRBV7-9
clone size: NA
D gene: NA
J gene: TRBJ1-5
CDR3 DNA: TGTGCCAGCAGCTTAGTACGGGGAAGTTATAGCAATCAGCCCCAGCATTTT
CDR3 protein: CASSLVRGSYSNQPQHF

V gene: TRBV7-9
clone size: NA
D gene: TRBD2
J gene: TRBJ2-7
CDR3 DNA: TGTGCCAGCAGCTTAGCGTATGGACTAGCGGGCATCTACGAGCAGTACTTC
CDR3 protein: CASSLAYGLAGIYEQYF

V gene: TRBV7-2
clone size: NA
D gene: NA
J gene: TRBJ1-4
CDR3 DNA: TGTGCCAGCACCCCGTGGGGGGGGAACGAAAAACTGTTTTTT
CDR3 protein: CASTPWGGNEKLFF

V gene: TRBV4-1
clone size: NA
D gene: NA
J gene: TRBJ2-1
CDR3 DNA: TGCGCCAGCAGCCAAGTGGGAGTAGCACCCCACAATGAGCAGTTCTTC
CDR3 protein: CASSQVGVAPHNEQFF

V gene: TRBV15
clone size: NA
D gene: NA
J gene: TRBJ1-4
CDR3 DNA: TGTGCCACCAGCAGAGCGGGGCAGGCAACTAATGAAAAACTGTTTTTT
CDR3 protein: CATSRAGQATNEKLFF

V gene: TRBV9
clone size: NA
D gene: TRBD2
J gene: TRBJ2-1
CDR3 DNA: TGTGCCAGCAGCCCTCCGGGACTAGCGGGCTACAATGAGCAGTTCTTC
CDR3 protein: CASSPPGLAGYNEQFF

V gene: TRBV9
clone size: NA
D gene: TRBD1
J gene: TRBJ2-7
CDR3 DNA: TGTGCCAGCAGCGTAGCTCGGACTTGGGACAGGCTGTACTTC
CDR3 protein: CASSVARTWDRLYF

V gene: TRBV9
clone size: NA
D gene: NA
J gene: TRBJ2-7
CDR3 DNA: TGTGCCAGCAGCCCGGGGGGGACAGGGTCCTACGAGCAGTACTTC
CDR3 protein: CASSPGGTGSYEQYF

V gene: TRBV6-6
clone size: NA
D gene: TRBD1
J gene: TRBJ1-6
CDR3 DNA: TGTGCCAGCAGCCAGGGGGAATCACCCCTCCACTTT
CDR3 protein: CASSQGESPLHF

V gene: TRBV7-9
clone size: NA
D gene: NA
J gene: TRBJ2-5
CDR3 DNA: TGTGCCAGCAGCTTAGGCGGGGATCCCAGAGGTTTGGACCAGTACTTC
CDR3 protein: CASSLGGDPRGLDQYF

V gene: TRBV9
clone size: NA
D gene: NA
J gene: TRBJ2-4
CDR3 DNA: TGTGCCAGCAGCCCGAGCCCGGAGCCAATTCAGTACTTC
CDR3 protein: CASSPSPEPIQYF

V gene: TRBV11-2
clone size: NA
D gene: NA
J gene: TRBJ2-1
CDR3 DNA: TGTGCCAGCAGCTTTGGGGAGCAGTTCTTC
CDR3 protein: CASSFGEQFF

V gene: TRBV4-1
clone size: NA
D gene: NA
J gene: TRBJ1-4
CDR3 DNA: TGCGCCAGCAGCCAGAGAAGCAATGAAAAACTGTTTTTT
CDR3 protein: CASSQRSNEKLFF

V gene: TRBV27
clone size: medium-sized
D gene: TRBD1
J gene: TRBJ1-1
CDR3 DNA: TGTGCCAGCAGTTGGGACAGGGGCGGTGAAGCTTTCTTT
CDR3 protein: CASSWDRGGEAFF

V gene: TRBV4-1
clone size: NA
D gene: NA
J gene: TRBJ1-5
CDR3 DNA: TGCGCCAGCAGCCAAGTCTACAGAAGAGAGGTCAATCAGCCCCAGCATTTT
CDR3 protein: CASSQVYRREVNQPQHF

V gene: TRBV1
clone size: NA
D gene: NA
J gene: TRBJ2-7
CDR3 DNA: TGCACCGCTCCCGGGACATCGAGCTCCTACGAGCAGTACTTC
CDR3 protein: CTAPGTSSSYEQYF

V gene: TRBV9
clone size: NA
D gene: NA
J gene: TRBJ1-6
CDR3 DNA: TGTGCCAGCAGCGATATCTCCTATAATTCACCCCTCCACTTT
CDR3 protein: CASSDISYNSPLHF

V gene: TRBV19
clone size: NA
D gene: TRBD1
J gene: TRBJ2-3
CDR3 DNA: TGTGCCAGCCGATGGACAGGGGGCTCGGGAGATACGCAGTATTTT
CDR3 protein: CASRWTGGSGDTQYF

V gene: TRBV18
clone size: NA
D gene: NA
J gene: TRBJ2-5
CDR3 DNA: TGTGCCAGCTCACCACCGCTGGGAACTAGCCAGACCCAAGAGACCCAGTACTTC
CDR3 protein: CASSPPLGTSQTQETQYF

V gene: TRBV4-1
clone size: NA
D gene: NA
J gene: TRBJ2-7
CDR3 DNA: TGCGCCAGCAGCCACCTACAGGGTTCGGACGAGCAGTACTTC
CDR3 protein: CASSHLQGSDEQYF

V gene: TRBV2
clone size: NA
D gene: NA
J gene: TRBJ2-7
CDR3 DNA: TGTGCCAGCAGTGAACGGGAGCTTCAATCCTACGAGCAGTACTTC
CDR3 protein: CASSERELQSYEQYF

V gene: TRBV29-1
clone size: NA
D gene: NA
J gene: TRBJ1-2
CDR3 DNA: TGCAGCGTTGAAAGGTTGGGGGGCAGGGCGAGCTATGGCTACACCTTC
CDR3 protein: CSVERLGGRASYGYTF